This TCR beta chain is drawn from a study of cytomegalovirus exposure and HLA in healthy donors (dated by TCRdb to 2016 to 2017). Regarding the study in general: In an earlier analysis of about 560 of the donors, about 260 Gb of sequence data and about 110 million unique TCR beta sequences from about 179 million T cells were reported. On average, 235,054 unique TCR beta nucleotide sequences were sequenced per donor among 398 genotyped donors of the cohort, with about 19% of those sequences being non-productive. In the later analysis, no new phenotypic data were used to find candidate immune exposures; instead, reliance was placed on TCR beta sequences and their occurrence across donors. Among the roughly 400 genotyped donors, under 90% belonged to the genetic ancestry cluster associated with self-reported Caucasian donors. To study patterns of TCR occurrence, a later analysis re-analyzed previously published TCR beta repertoires from 600 to 750 donors and added high-resolution HLA genotyping. About 280 gigabases of sequencing data and roughly 80 million unique TCR sequences made up an early release that covered 500 to 650 HLA-typed donors. Typing coverage varied by locus: roughly 629-630 donors for A, B, C, DRB1 and DQB1; roughly 520 for DQA1; over 600 for DPA1; roughly 470 for DPB1. A separate validation cohort of 100 to 150 different subjects was used in addition to the roughly 620-subject first cohort. To decide whether each TCR beta V gene segment behaved as functional or pseudogenic, an earlier analysis of some 580 of the donors relied on high-throughput TCR beta sequencing. Roughly five DR-DQ haplotypes were handled as single units for association and clustering, since linkage in the cohort was strong. Donor age, sex, ethnicity and CMV serostatus were collected together with the repertoire data. In a later genetic analysis, genome-wide SNP genotypes for about three fifths of the 666 donors were used, and that subset was treated as a discovery cohort. To predict cytomegalovirus infection status, the study combined high-throughput TCR immunosequencing, statistical association of individual TCRs with disease status, and machine learning. The T cell repertoires of some 670 subjects were profiled by immunosequencing and related to cytomegalovirus serostatus. The study was designed to test whether signatures of past pathogen exposure could be identified by cataloging public T cell receptors. HLA typing included class I and class II loci at four-digit resolution. All discovery cohort repertoires had been generated using a single sequencing platform. The paper's findings and limits, for the study overall: A group of highly shared sequence variants was considered likely to be a technical artifact of the sequencing pipeline. A later analysis found that HLA-associated TCR beta chains were more clonally expanded and had lower generation probabilities than equally common non-associated chains. A later analysis found that most CMV-associated TCR beta chains appeared HLA-restricted, with HLA associations seemingly driven largely by CMV exposure. CMV serostatus was the only immune exposure information available for the cohort. In a later genetic analysis, a missense DCLRE1C variant was associated with V-gene and J-gene trimming of TCR beta chains, and the association was replicated in an independent cohort. A later analysis found that TCR association rates varied across HLA loci, with DRB1 alleles showing the most associated TCRs and HLA-C alleles the fewest. Several of the top co-occurrence clusters appeared to be linked to parvovirus B19, influenza, CMV and Epstein-Barr virus, according to a later analysis. Sequencing depth was assumed to be roughly uniform across donors in the presence/absence analyses, though that assumption may not hold. Cytomegalovirus status was reported to be diagnosed by the classifier with high specificity and sensitivity in both the original and validation cohorts. Some IMGT-functional V segments, including TRBV6-2 and TRBV6-3, could not be distinguished by the 87-base-pair reads and were therefore excluded. In an earlier analysis of 587 of the donors, most TCR beta V segments were observed in productive rearrangements about 87% or about 30% of the time, broadly matching IMGT annotations. Linkage disequilibrium might explain the correlated functional status among segregating V segments, but an unknown experimental factor could not be excluded. Only TCR beta chains were sequenced in this cohort, and the absence of alpha or paired-chain data limited detectable features. In the study, around 150 TCR beta chains were listed as associated with cytomegalovirus. HLA typing was unavailable for some donors at each locus, so association tests used only the typed subset. In a later analysis, 15,000 to 20,000 TCR beta sequences were associated with specific HLA alleles at a false discovery rate of 0.05. When HLA alleles, especially DR and DQ, strongly co-occurred, attributing TCR associations to individual alleles was difficult. A few of the identified cytomegalovirus-associated TCR beta chains were confirmed in vitro to be specific for cytomegalovirus antigens. Because counts were too low, under 20 rarely observed V segments, including chromosome 9 orphons, were left out of the earlier analysis of 587 of the donors. Most TCR sequences were observed very rarely across donors, whereas some public TCRs were present in many individuals. Compared with the roughly 700-donor mean, donors in an Asian-associated ancestry cluster had fewer N-insertions in productive TCRs, according to a later genetic analysis. According to the authors, the approach could potentially be generalized to other disease states and immunological phenotypes. A further reported finding was that TCR beta sequences accurately predicted the HLA-A and HLA-B alleles for most subjects in the first cohort.

A distance of 17 bases separates the germline ends of V and J, which lose 7 bases and 5 bases respectively. The CDR3, cysteine through phenylalanine, is 13 amino acids long. The entry retains the CDR3 DNA only, 39 bases that are in frame from base 1. The germline V gene encodes CDR1 SQVTM and CDR2 ANQGSEA. As regards this clone: This clone's antigen is unknown. No much larger clone exists at a distance of one base, and base qualities are not known.

The library was generated by the immunoSEQ multiplex PCR assay. A mixture of 60 forward primers for TCR Vbeta segments and 13 reverse primers for TCR Jbeta segments was used in the multiplex PCR. The CDR3 region of rearranged TCR beta genes was amplified from genomic DNA with a multiplex PCR assay. The amplified TCR beta libraries were sequenced on the Illumina HiSeq System as 87-base-pair reads. For the original study's pipeline: In a later analysis, roughly 80 million unique TCR beta chains were counted across the roughly 610 repertoires, and around 11 million of these chains were shared by at least two donors. A nearest-neighbor algorithm error-corrected the raw reads and collapsed the reads into unique sequences, merging closely related sequences to remove PCR and sequencing errors. Alignment of CDR3 sequences to IMGT reference sequences was used to assign V, D and J gene segments. For a sequence to be retained, a match of at least six nucleotides was required to both a V gene segment and a J gene segment. A rearrangement counted as productive if the CDR3 had no stop codons and remained in frame with V and J, and every other rearrangement counted as non-productive. Following IMGT convention, CDR3 was defined as the stretch from the second conserved V-encoded cysteine up to the conserved J-encoded phenylalanine. The earlier analysis of a few hundred of the donors excluded any sequence lacking an unambiguous match to a single V gene segment. An earlier analysis of approximately 590 of the donors classified V segments as functional when productive rearrangements were above 56.7% and as segregating when the standard deviation between donors was above 5%. A statistical classification framework was built to diagnose cytomegalovirus status from the catalog of TCR beta chain sequences. In a later analysis, V and J genes were assigned by comparing TCR nucleotide sequences against IMGT/GENE-DB human TR gene sequences. Using the TCRdist pipeline, a later analysis assigned CDR3 sequences along with most-parsimonious VDJ recombination scenarios. In a later analysis, each TCR beta chain was defined by its CDR3 amino acid sequence together with its V-gene family, and reads lacking a unique V-gene family were excluded. In a later analysis, nearly 600 highly shared, low-generation-probability nucleotide sequences were removed to address suspected cross-contamination and a sequencing artifact. A later analysis calculated a clonal expansion index for each public chain from normalized within-repertoire ranks of inferred template counts. In a later analysis, generation probabilities were computed with a VDJ recombination model fitted to out-of-frame rearrangements, and the resulting probabilities were checked against IGoR. Hypergeometric tests were used in a later analysis to score TCR-TCR, TCR-HLA and TCR-CMV co-occurrence, with a repertoire-size bias correction applied to the TCR pairs. A later analysis estimated false discovery rates by permuting HLA or CMV assignments 20 times. In a later analysis, co-occurring TCRs were grouped with DBSCAN, and TCRdist sequence similarity was added when clustering was performed within HLA-allele-positive subsets. Co-occurrence clustering excluded repertoires with fewer than 30,000 or more than 120,000 public chains, plus five with anomalous nucleotide sharing. TCRdb took over this immuneACCESS table, retaining in-frame rearrangements with V and J assigned. Such tables are incomplete; in checked studies, under half of the missing clones stem from an unresolved V gene, and the remainder is unexplained. V and J calls and clone size are as listed in that table; D and trimming were resolved from the DNA. The sample records some 110,000 clones, 70% to 80% of which are singletons. The top ten constitute over 2% of the sample.

In total, roughly 670 healthy bone marrow donors made up the cohort. All cohort members were sampled while nominally healthy, although unrecorded immune exposures were likely present. The donor tested CMV seronegative and was one of the 352 seronegative cohort members. A peripheral blood sample was collected from each donor, and TCR beta sequencing was performed on peripheral blood mononuclear cells. The Qiagen DNeasy Blood Extraction Kit was used to extract genomic DNA from the blood cell samples. Rearrangement joined TRBV29-1 to TRBJ2-5, with TRBD1 tentatively as D gene (6 bases match). This clonotype was sampled from a man under 40 in good health and CMV-seronegative. Specimen: PBMCs. Here is the DNA: TGCAGCGAAAAATCGACAGGAAGTGAGACCCAGTACTTC. This is translated as CSEKSTGSETQYF. Joined to the reference TRBV29-1 and TRBJ2-5 proteins, this CDR3 gives the full variable domain: SAVISQKPSRDICQRGTSLTIQCQVDSQVTMMFWYRQQPGQSLTLIATANQGSEATYESGFVIDKFPISRPNLTFSTLTVSNMSPEDSSIYLCSEKSTGSETQYFGPGTRLLVL.